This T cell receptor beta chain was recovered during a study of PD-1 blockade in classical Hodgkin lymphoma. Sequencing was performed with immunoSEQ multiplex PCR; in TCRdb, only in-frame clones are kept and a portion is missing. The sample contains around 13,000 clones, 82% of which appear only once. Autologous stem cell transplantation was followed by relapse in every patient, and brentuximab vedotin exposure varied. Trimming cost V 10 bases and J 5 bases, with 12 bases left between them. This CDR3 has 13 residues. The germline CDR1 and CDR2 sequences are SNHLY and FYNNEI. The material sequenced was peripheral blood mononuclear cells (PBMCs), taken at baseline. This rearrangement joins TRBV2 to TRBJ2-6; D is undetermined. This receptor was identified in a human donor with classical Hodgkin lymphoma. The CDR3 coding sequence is TGTGCCACCTCGGACCTACGGGCCAACGTCCTGACTTTC. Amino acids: CATSDLRANVLTF. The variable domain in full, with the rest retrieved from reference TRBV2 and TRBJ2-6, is EPEVTQTPSHQVTQMGQEVILRCVPISNHLYFYWYRQILGQKVEFLVSFYNNEISEKSEIFDDQFSVERPDGSNFTLKIRSTKLEDSAMYFCATSDLRANVLTFGAGSRLTVL.